The 22 T cell receptor beta chains below come from one sample, sequenced in a study of graft-versus-host responses after intestinal transplantation. These receptors have no identified antigens. The data were produced by immunoSEQ multiplex PCR, yet TCRdb's version contains in-frame clones alone and is incomplete. The sample holds about 120,000 clones, approximately 96% seen once. The sample consisted of unstimulated CD8+ T cells sorted from spleen or lymph node cells, taken before intestinal transplant. The receptor source for this set is a human donor who received an intestinal transplant.

The chain couples TRBV4-1 to TRBJ1-1, with D unclear. The germline gives CDR1 MGHRA, CDR2 YSYEKL. The CDR3 runs to 12 residues. V lost 4 bases, J lost 12 bases, and 15 bases lay in between. DNA of the CDR3: TGCGCCAGCAGCCGCGGACGGGAGGGTACTTTCTTT. This codes for CASSRGREGTFF.

The CDR3: CASSDFLRGTYEQYF. The DNA for the CDR3 is TGTGCCAGCAGTGATTTTCTGCGGGGGACCTACGAGCAGTACTTC. This chain joins TRBV6-1 and TRBJ2-7; 7 bases map to TRBD2. The germline V gene has CDR1 MNHNS and CDR2 SASEGT. This CDR3 comprises 15 residues. The ends lost 3 bases at V and 2 bases at J; junction bases unmatched: 7.

The chain employs TRBV7-3 and TRBJ2-3; TRBD2 is a possible D gene (6 bases). Germline V CDR1 and CDR2: SGHTA, FQGTGA. V was cut by 7 bases and J by 1 base, with 15 bases left in between. The length of the CDR3 is 15 residues. Here the CDR3 DNA reads TGTGCCAGCAAACTATCGGGACTCGGCACAGATACGCAGTATTTT. Translated: CASKLSGLGTDTQYF.

The V gene is TRBV15, the J gene TRBJ2-2; no definite D call. Germline V lookup: CDR1 LNHNV, CDR2 YYDKDF (reference sequence). V was trimmed by 6 bases and J by 1 base, leaving 9 bases between them. This CDR3 has 14 amino acids. The CDR3 region is CATRGAVNTGELFF. The CDR3 coding sequence is TGTGCCACCAGGGGTGCGGTGAACACCGGGGAGCTGTTTTTT.

V is TRBV4-3 and J is TRBJ2-5; tentatively, D is TRBD2 (5 bases). The germline CDR1 and CDR2 sequences are LGHNA and YSLEER. Trimming took 1 base from V and 5 from J, leaving 14 bases between them. The CDR3 has 15 residues. The CDR3: CASSQGSGVRETQYF. CDR3 bases: TGCGCCAGCAGCCAAGGATCCGGGGTTAGGGAGACCCAGTACTTC.

The chain employs TRBV5-4 and TRBJ2-1; 11 bases map to TRBD2. J gave up 4 bases and V 4 bases, and 13 bases lay outside the gene matches. Germline CDR1 and CDR2: SGHNT and YYREEE (reference sequence). There are 18 residues in the CDR3. CDR3 sequence reads: CASSEGLAEVIPYNEQFF. CDR3 bases: TGTGCCAGCAGCGAGGGACTAGCGGAGGTTATACCTTACAATGAGCAGTTCTTC. Filled out from reference TRBV5-4 and TRBJ2-1, the complete variable domain reads ETGVTQSPTHLIKTRGQQVTLRCSSQSGHNTVSWYQQALGQGPQFIFQYYREEENGRGNFPPRFSGLQFPNYSSELNVNALELDDSALYLCASSEGLAEVIPYNEQFFGPGTRLTVL.

The chain recombines TRBV5-5 with TRBJ1-2; 7 nucleotides match TRBD1. V shed 4 bases, J shed 3 bases, and the junction held 6 bases outside the gene matches. This CDR3 region has 14 residues. Germline CDR1 and CDR2: SGHKS and YYEKEE (reference sequence). The CDR3 coding sequence is TGTGCCAGCAGCCCTGACAGGGCTTACTATGGCTACACCTTC. Its translation is CASSPDRAYYGYTF.

This chain connects TRBV9 to TRBJ1-2, with D possibly being TRBD1 (5 bases). V gave up 2 bases and J gave up 8 bases, with 10 bases separating them. Per the germline V gene, CDR1 is SGDLS and CDR2 is YYNGEE. The CDR3 has 12 amino acids. The CDR3 spells CASSVRGQGYTF. The CDR3 nucleotides read TGTGCCAGCAGCGTTAGGGGCCAAGGCTACACCTTC.

This chain connects TRBV29-1 to TRBJ2-7; the match to TRBD2 covers 13 bases. J was trimmed by 0 bases and V by 2 bases; bases with no gene match: 4. Germline CDR1 reads SQVTM; CDR2 reads ANQGSEA. The CDR3 has 16 residues. CDR3 nucleotides: TGCAGCGTTGAATTGGGGACTAGCGGGAACTCCTACGAGCAGTACTTC. Translating gives CSVELGTSGNSYEQYF.

The CDR3 spells CASSLLAGIQETQYF. In nucleotides, the CDR3 is TGTGCCAGCAGCCTCCTCGCGGGAATCCAAGAGACCCAGTACTTC. V is TRBV7-9 and J is TRBJ2-5; the D gene is possibly TRBD2 (6 bases). V dropped 5 bases and J dropped 1 base, with 14 bases sitting between them. The germline V gene has CDR1 SEHNR and CDR2 FQNEAQ (reference sequence). This CDR3 region has 15 residues.

Here the CDR3 reads CASSFNAHGAQAYEQYF. The DNA of the CDR3 is TGTGCCAGCAGCTTTAACGCCCACGGGGCTCAGGCCTACGAGCAGTACTTC. The V gene is TRBV7-8, the J gene TRBJ2-7, with D perhaps TRBD1 or TRBD2 (5 bases each). Germline CDR1 reads SGHVS; CDR2 reads FQNEAQ. V dropped 3 bases and J dropped 2 bases, with 20 bases sitting between them. The CDR3 spans 17 residues.

The gene calls are TRBV7-3 and TRBJ2-7, with D perhaps matching TRBD2 (5 bases). The V and J ends lost 4 bases and 2 bases respectively, with 9 bases between them. Germline CDR1 and CDR2: SGHTA and FQGTGA. This CDR3 spans 13 amino acids. CDR3 bases: TGTGCCAGCAGCTCCGGGGATGCCTACGAGCAGTACTTC. This sequence encodes CASSSGDAYEQYF.

As DNA, the CDR3 is TGTGCCAGCAGCCCAAGGGTGAGCTCTAGCAATCAGCCCCAGCATTTT. It yields the protein CASSPRVSSSNQPQHF. V gene TRBV4-2 combines with J gene TRBJ1-5, with no clear D. The CDR3 is 16 residues long. CDR1 LGHNA and CDR2 YNFKEQ come from the germline V gene. V was pared by 4 bases and J by 0 bases, with 13 bases between.

This chain uses TRBV6-5 with TRBJ2-7, with 7 bases aligning to TRBD1. Unmatched junction bases numbered 4, after V lost 6 bases and J lost 2 bases. Germline V CDR1 and CDR2: MNHEY, SVGAGI. The CDR3 spans 13 residues. The CDR3: CASSGTDTYEQYF. In DNA, the CDR3 is TGTGCCAGCAGCGGGACAGACACCTACGAGCAGTACTTC.

This chain uses TRBV7-9 with TRBJ2-7, with D perhaps TRBD1 (6 bases). Trimming took 5 bases from V and 1 from J, leaving 15 bases between them. This CDR3 region has 15 residues. Germline V CDR1 and CDR2: SEHNR, FQNEAQ (reference sequence). The CDR3 DNA reads as TGTGCCAGCAGCGATACCGGGACACATTCCTACGAGCAGTACTTC. It codes for CASSDTGTHSYEQYF.

The CDR3 loop reads CASSPLNQPQHF. Written as DNA, the CDR3 is TGTGCCAGCAGCCCACTCAATCAGCCCCAGCATTTT. The V call is TRBV7-8, the J call TRBJ1-5, with no clear D. Germline V gene lookup returns CDR1 SGHVS and CDR2 FQNEAQ. With 5 bases removed from V and 3 bases from J, the gap between germline ends came to 5 bases. The CDR3 has 12 amino acids.

V and J are TRBV9 and TRBJ2-7, with D possibly matching TRBD2 (6 bases). CDR1 is SGDLS and CDR2 is YYNGEE in the germline V gene. The CDR3 is made up of 15 amino acids. Trimming pared 0 bases from V and 2 bases from J, leaving 12 bases between. The DNA for the CDR3 is TGTGCCAGCAGCGTAGGAAGCGGGCCGGCCTACGAGCAGTACTTC. This encodes CASSVGSGPAYEQYF.

The chain combines TRBV12-5 with TRBJ2-1, with TRBD2 matching over 7 bases. The CDR3 spans 17 residues. Germline V gene lookup returns CDR1 LGHNT and CDR2 FRNRAP. The junction had 9 bases not matched to a gene; V was cut back by 4 bases and J by 0 bases. CDR3 region: CASGSSLATSSYNEQFF. CDR3 in DNA: TGTGCTAGTGGTTCTTCACTAGCGACGAGCTCCTACAATGAGCAGTTCTTC. Filled out from reference TRBV12-5 and TRBJ2-1, the complete variable domain reads DARVTQTPRHKVTEMGQEVTMRCQPILGHNTVFWYRQTMMQGLELLAYFRNRAPLDDSGMPKDRFSAEMPDATLATLKIQPSEPRDSAVYFCASGSSLATSSYNEQFFGPGTRLTVL.

This chain connects TRBV28 to TRBJ1-2, with D unclear. Germline V lookup: CDR1 MDHEN, CDR2 SYDVKM. V was shortened by 5 bases and J by 2 bases, with 6 bases between the two germline ends. The length of the CDR3 is 12 residues. The CDR3 DNA reads as TGTGCCAGCAGTGAGACCAACTATGGCTACACCTTC. Translation: CASSETNYGYTF.

The chain carries TRBV9 and TRBJ1-2, with D unclear. Germline CDR1 SGDLS, CDR2 YYNGEE. V was cut by 3 bases and J by 4 bases, with 10 bases left in between. This CDR3 has 13 residues. CDR3 protein: CASSARGFYGYTF. The CDR3, as DNA: TGTGCCAGCAGCGCCCGAGGGTTCTATGGCTACACCTTC.

This rearrangement joins TRBV7-3 to TRBJ1-1; TRBD1 matches at 12 bases. V lost 6 bases to trimming and J lost 7 bases; unmatched junction nucleotides: 12. Germline CDR1 SGHTA, CDR2 FQGTGA. CDR3 length: 16 residues. For the CDR3, the DNA is TGTGCCAGCAGTTCCGGGACAGGGGGCTTGTTGGATGAAGCTTTCTTT. Translating it yields CASSSGTGGLLDEAFF. The variable domain in full, with the rest retrieved from reference TRBV7-3 and TRBJ1-1, is GAGVSQTPSNKVTEKGKYVELRCDPISGHTALYWYRQSLGQGPEFLIYFQGTGAADDSGLPNDRFFAVRPEGSVSTLKIQRTERGDSAVYLCASSSGTGGLLDEAFFGQGTRLTVV.

The chain recombines TRBV28 with TRBJ2-1; D ambiguous. The germline CDR1 and CDR2 sequences are MDHEN and SYDVKM. The CDR3 sequence is 13 residues long. Deletions cut 6 bases from V and 6 bases from J, with 12 bases between. CDR3 loop: CASRGTGTNEQFF. The CDR3 DNA reads as TGTGCCAGCAGGGGAACTGGTACCAATGAGCAGTTCTTC.